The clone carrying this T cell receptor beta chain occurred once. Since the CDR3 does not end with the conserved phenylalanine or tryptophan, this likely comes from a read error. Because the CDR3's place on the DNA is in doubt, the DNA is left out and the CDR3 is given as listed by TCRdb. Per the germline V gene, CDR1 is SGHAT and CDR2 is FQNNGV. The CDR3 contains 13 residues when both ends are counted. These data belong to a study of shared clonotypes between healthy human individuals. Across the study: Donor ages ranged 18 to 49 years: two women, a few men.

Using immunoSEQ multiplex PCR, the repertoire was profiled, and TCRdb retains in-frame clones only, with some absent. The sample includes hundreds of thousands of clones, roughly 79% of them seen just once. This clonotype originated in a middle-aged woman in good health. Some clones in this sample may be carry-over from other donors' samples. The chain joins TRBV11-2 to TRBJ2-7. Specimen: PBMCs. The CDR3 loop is CASSLELPPIVSL.